This is a list of T cell receptor beta chains from one sample in a study of spatial heterogeneity in lung cancer. MiXCR, run by TCRdb on the 5' RACE reads, gives a single entry per CDR3 protein. In the table there are some 9,800 distinct CDR3 sequences, 5% of which are singletons. The sequencing used lung tumor tissue, collected at surgery. Source of these receptors: a female donor with early-stage non-small cell lung cancer. The CDR3 runs from the conserved cysteine through the conserved F or W. The size entry is marked missing in some rows and otherwise reads once, few, many or a size class.

J gene | clone size | V gene | CDR3 length | CDR3 protein
TRBJ1-5 | many | TRBV7-4 | 13 | CASSLETDQPQHF
TRBJ2-5 | medium-sized | TRBV28 | 13 | CASSMTGGETQYF
TRBJ2-5 | many | TRBV25-1 | 15 | CASSETPGGQETQYF
TRBJ2-7 | medium-sized | TRBV6-2/TRBV6-3 | 13 | CASSYRQIYEQYF
TRBJ2-7 | medium-sized | TRBV7-8 | 13 | CASSKSGNYEQYF
TRBJ2-2 | . | TRBV5-1 | 13 | CASSSEGTGELFF
TRBJ2-7 | many | TRBV28 | 16 | CASSLAGVTGSYEQYF
TRBJ2-5 | many | TRBV3-1 | 10 | CASSQETQYF
TRBJ2-3 | few | TRBV6-1 | 12 | CASSEFTDTQYF
TRBJ1-1 | medium-sized | TRBV29-1 | 10 | CSSEEDGAFF
TRBJ2-5 | many | TRBV2 | 13 | CASSRNRAETQYF
TRBJ1-5 | many | TRBV12-3/TRBV12-4 | 12 | CASSLYNQPQHF
TRBJ2-7 | many | TRBV10-2 | 14 | CASSERRDPYEQYF
TRBJ1-5 | many | TRBV28 | 14 | CASRSGADNQPQHF
TRBJ1-1 | medium-sized | TRBV21-1 | 18 | CASSKGEGGPSSDTEAFF
TRBJ1-1 | many | TRBV13 | 14 | CASSLGVTNTEAFF
TRBJ2-1 | few | TRBV7-9 | 17 | CASSPAGGTSGRNEQFF
TRBJ1-2 | many | TRBV10-3 | 13 | CAISEYLSNGYNF
TRBJ2-7 | few | TRBV20-1 | 15 | CSARDGSVNSYEQYF
TRBJ2-7 | many | TRBV28 | 14 | CASSFESSSYEQYF
TRBJ2-7 | . | TRBV9 | 15 | CASSGGASASYEQYF
TRBJ1-4 | once | TRBV7-2 | 15 | CASRRTGTLNEKLFF
TRBJ2-1 | many | TRBV20-1 | 15 | CSARVPGRGNNEQFF
TRBJ1-1 | . | TRBV18 | 12 | CASSRESTEAFF
TRBJ2-2 | . | TRBV5-3 | 17 | CARSLDPGPEYTGELFF
TRBJ1-6 | many | TRBV20-1 | 15 | CSAGGQGGINSPLHF
TRBJ2-3 | many | TRBV7-3 | 15 | CASSLRGAQGDTQYF
TRBJ2-7 | many | TRBV29-1 | 11 | CSVAWGYEQYF
TRBJ2-3 | many | TRBV20-1 | 12 | CSAGPSTDTQYF
TRBJ2-1 | medium-sized | TRBV7-3 | 11 | CASSIGHEQFF
TRBJ2-5 | many | TRBV5-1 | 13 | CASSTGMQETQYF
TRBJ2-5 | . | TRBV7-3 | 16 | CASSPEASGMKETQYF
TRBJ1-2 | medium-sized | TRBV12-3/TRBV12-4 | 14 | CASSLGQKVYGYTF
TRBJ1-2 | many | TRBV12-3/TRBV12-4 | 14 | CASSLGQKVYGYNF
TRBJ2-5 | medium-sized | TRBV6-1 | 15 | CASSTGTGVQETQYF
TRBJ2-1 | many | TRBV20-1 | 14 | CSARTPGQYNEQFF
TRBJ2-5 | medium-sized | TRBV29-1 | 12 | CSVGAPQETQYF
TRBJ2-3 | many | TRBV11-1 | 17 | CASSFGASGSSTDTQYF
TRBJ2-1 | . | TRBV12-3/TRBV12-4 | 13 | CASRSRDLNEQFF
TRBJ1-1 | . | TRBV18 | 13 | CASSLEENTEAFF
TRBJ2-1 | medium-sized | TRBV25-1 | 14 | CASMKSGGLNEQFF
TRBJ1-1 | medium-sized | TRBV3-1 | 15 | CASSPGQHMNTEAFF
TRBJ2-4 | many | TRBV20-1 | 13 | CSAREAGRNIQYF
TRBJ2-5 | many | TRBV7-7 | 15 | CASSRSRHEAETQYF
TRBJ2-2 | . | TRBV7-6 | 14 | CASSRGELSGELFF
TRBJ2-2 | many | TRBV9 | 12 | CASSVVLGELFF
TRBJ2-1 | . | TRBV19 | 17 | CASSRKLAGGPGNEQFF
TRBJ1-1 | many | TRBV27 | 13 | CASSSWVVPEAFF
TRBJ1-1 | many | TRBV4-1 | 14 | CASSQAGRATEAFF
TRBJ2-7 | . | TRBV10-3 | 14 | CAIRLGRASYGQYF
TRBJ2-4 | many | TRBV10-3 | 15 | CATARGAKAVNIQYF
TRBJ1-2 | medium-sized | TRBV27 | 15 | CASTSSLHRGTRYTF
TRBJ1-4 | . | TRBV4-1 | 15 | CASSQERGDNEKLFF
TRBJ1-5 | few | TRBV6-2/TRBV6-3 | 13 | CASSYRANQPQHF